Included here is one TCR beta chain sequence, with context. Per the study methods: Amplification of reference gene primers provided the estimated nucleated cell counts. Measured with immunoSEQ multiplex PCR; TCRdb has only the in-frame clones, and not every one. The DNA gave D and trimming, while V, J and clone size come from that table. Here the sample spans approximately 96,000 clones, roughly nine tenths being singletons. CDR1 and CDR2 (germline): SGHTA, FQGNSA. V lost 5 bases to trimming and J lost 3 bases, with 5 bases between them. The CDR3 covers 12 residues. This sample is drawn from a study of blood T cell repertoires in COVID-19. At the level of the study: Italy, Spain and the United States were the sources of the convalescent and acute COVID-19 samples. T cells, B-cell-depleted T cells, or PBMCs supplied cDNA or gDNA.

The chain recombines TRBV7-2 with TRBJ2-1, with no clear D. The sequencing sample was made of peripheral blood. The TCR sequence derives from a man between 60 and 75 years old with acute or convalescent COVID-19. DNA of the CDR3: TGTGCCAGCAGCGCAGACTACAATGAGCAGTTCTTC. Protein product: CASSADYNEQFF.